The TCR beta chain under discussion was sequenced for a study of blood T cell repertoires in COVID-19. Germline loops: CDR1 SGHNT, CDR2 YENEEA. This CDR3 region has 16 residues. Unmatched junction bases numbered 10, after V lost 4 bases and J lost 4 bases. This clone was recorded only once. Profiling relied on immunoSEQ multiplex PCR, and the TCRdb table lists in-frame clones only, not all of them. Of tens of thousands of clones in the sample, roughly 85% were seen once. V and J are TRBV11-3 and TRBJ2-5; 9 bases are shared with TRBD1. The TCR comes from a middle-aged man with acute or convalescent COVID-19. The specimen was peripheral blood. CDR3 protein: CASSSRQGETRETQYF. CDR3 sequence (DNA): TGTGCCAGCAGCTCCCGACAGGGGGAGACGCGAGAGACCCAGTACTTC.